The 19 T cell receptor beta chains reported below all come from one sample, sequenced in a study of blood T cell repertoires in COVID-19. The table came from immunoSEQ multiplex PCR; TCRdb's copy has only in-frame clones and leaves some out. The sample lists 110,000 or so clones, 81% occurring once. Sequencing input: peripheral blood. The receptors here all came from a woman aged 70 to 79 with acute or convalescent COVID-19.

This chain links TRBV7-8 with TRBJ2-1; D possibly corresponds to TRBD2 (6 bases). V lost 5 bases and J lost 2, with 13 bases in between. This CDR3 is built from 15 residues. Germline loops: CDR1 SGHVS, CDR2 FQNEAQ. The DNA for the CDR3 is TGTGCCAGCAGCGATAGCGGTTCCCCCTACAATGAGCAGTTCTTC. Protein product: CASSDSGSPYNEQFF. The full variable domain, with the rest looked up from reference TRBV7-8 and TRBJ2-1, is GAGVSQSPRYKVAKRGQDVALRCDPISGHVSLFWYQQALGQGPEFLTYFQNEAQLDKSGLPSDRFFAERPEGSVSTLKIQRTQQEDSAVYLCASSDSGSPYNEQFFGPGTRLTVL.

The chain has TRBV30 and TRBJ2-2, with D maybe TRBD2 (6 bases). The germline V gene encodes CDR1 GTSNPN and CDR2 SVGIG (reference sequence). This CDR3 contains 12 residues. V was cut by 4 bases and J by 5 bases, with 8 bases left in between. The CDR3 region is CAWTEGTGELFF. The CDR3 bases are TGTGCCTGGACGGAGGGGACCGGGGAGCTGTTTTTT.

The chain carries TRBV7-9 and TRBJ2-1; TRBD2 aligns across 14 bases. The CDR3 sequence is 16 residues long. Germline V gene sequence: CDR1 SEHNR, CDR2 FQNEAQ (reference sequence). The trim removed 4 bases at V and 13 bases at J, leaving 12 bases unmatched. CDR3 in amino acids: CASSSNSGTSGRIQFF. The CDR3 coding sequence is TGTGCCAGCAGCTCCAATTCCGGGACTAGCGGGAGAATTCAGTTCTTC.

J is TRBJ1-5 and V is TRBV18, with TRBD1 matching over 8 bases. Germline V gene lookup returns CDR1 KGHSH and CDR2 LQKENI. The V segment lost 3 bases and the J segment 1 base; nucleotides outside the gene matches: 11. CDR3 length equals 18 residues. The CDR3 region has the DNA TGTGCCAGCTCACCCCGCAATCTCAGACAGGGGAGCAATCAGCCCCAGCATTTT. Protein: CASSPRNLRQGSNQPQHF.

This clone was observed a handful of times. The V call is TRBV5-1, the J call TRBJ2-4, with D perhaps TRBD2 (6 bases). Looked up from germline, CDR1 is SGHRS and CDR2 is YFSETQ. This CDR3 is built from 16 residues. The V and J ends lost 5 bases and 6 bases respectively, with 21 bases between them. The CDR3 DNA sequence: TGCGCCAGCAGAGTTGGATCGGAGGGCTTGGGAAACATTCAGTACTTC. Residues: CASRVGSEGLGNIQYF.

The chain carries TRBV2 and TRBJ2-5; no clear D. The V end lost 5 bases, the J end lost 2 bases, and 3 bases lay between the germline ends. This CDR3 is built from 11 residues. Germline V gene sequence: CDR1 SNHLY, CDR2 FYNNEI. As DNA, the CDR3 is TGTGCCAGCAGTTCGCAAGAGACCCAGTACTTC. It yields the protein CASSSQETQYF.

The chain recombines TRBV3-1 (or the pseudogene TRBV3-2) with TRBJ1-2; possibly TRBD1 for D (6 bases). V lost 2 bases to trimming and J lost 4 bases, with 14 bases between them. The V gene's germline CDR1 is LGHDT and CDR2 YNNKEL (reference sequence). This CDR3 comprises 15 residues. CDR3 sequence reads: CASSQFRDTLYGYTF. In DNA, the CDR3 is TGTGCCAGCAGCCAATTCCGGGACACCCTCTATGGCTACACCTTC.

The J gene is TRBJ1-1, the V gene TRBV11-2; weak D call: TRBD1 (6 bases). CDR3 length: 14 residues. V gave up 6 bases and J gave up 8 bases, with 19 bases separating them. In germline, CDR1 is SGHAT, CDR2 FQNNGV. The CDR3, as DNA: TGTGCCAGCAGTTATCAACCCGGGACACGAGAAGCTTTCTTT. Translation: CASSYQPGTREAFF.

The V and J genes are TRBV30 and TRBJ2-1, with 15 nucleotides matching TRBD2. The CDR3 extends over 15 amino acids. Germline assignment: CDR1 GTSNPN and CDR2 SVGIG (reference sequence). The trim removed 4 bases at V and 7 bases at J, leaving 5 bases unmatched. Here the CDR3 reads CAWTGTSGRWNEQFF. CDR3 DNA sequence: TGTGCCTGGACTGGGACTAGCGGGAGGTGGAATGAGCAGTTCTTC.

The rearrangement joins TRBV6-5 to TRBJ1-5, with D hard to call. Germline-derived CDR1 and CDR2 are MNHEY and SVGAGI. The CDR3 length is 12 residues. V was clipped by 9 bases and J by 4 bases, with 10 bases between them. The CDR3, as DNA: TGTGCCAGTCAGTTATCGAATCAGCCCCAGCATTTT. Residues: CASQLSNQPQHF.

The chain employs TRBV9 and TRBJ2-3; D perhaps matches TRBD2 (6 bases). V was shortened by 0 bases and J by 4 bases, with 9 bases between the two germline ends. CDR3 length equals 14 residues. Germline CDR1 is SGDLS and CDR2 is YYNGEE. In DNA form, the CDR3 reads TGTGCCAGCAGCGTAGGACTAGTGGCAGATACGCAGTATTTT. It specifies CASSVGLVADTQYF.

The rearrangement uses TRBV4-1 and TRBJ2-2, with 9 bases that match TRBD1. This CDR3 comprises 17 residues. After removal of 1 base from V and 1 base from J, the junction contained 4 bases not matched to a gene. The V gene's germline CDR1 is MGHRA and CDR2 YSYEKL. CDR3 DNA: TGCGCCAGCAGCCAAGGGCCGGGACAGGGGAACACCGGGGAGCTGTTTTTT. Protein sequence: CASSQGPGQGNTGELFF.

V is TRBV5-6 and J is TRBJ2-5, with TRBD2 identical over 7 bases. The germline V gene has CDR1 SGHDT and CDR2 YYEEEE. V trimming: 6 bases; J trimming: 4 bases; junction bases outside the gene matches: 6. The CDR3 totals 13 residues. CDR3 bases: TGTGCCAGCACCCGGGACTACTCAGAGACCCAGTACTTC. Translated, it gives CASTRDYSETQYF.

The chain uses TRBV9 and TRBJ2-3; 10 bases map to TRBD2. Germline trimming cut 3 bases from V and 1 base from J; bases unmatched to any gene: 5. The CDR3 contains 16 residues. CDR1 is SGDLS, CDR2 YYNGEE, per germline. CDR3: CASSGTGTSGTDTQYF. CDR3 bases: TGTGCCAGCAGCGGTACCGGGACTAGCGGCACAGATACGCAGTATTTT.

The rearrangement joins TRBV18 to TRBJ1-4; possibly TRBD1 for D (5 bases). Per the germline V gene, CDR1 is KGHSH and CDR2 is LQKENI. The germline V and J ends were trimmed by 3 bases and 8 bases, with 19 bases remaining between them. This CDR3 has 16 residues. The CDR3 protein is CASSPRTAGTEEKLFF. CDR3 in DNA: TGTGCCAGCTCACCCCGAACAGCCGGGACTGAGGAAAAACTGTTTTTT.

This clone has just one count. The CDR3 DNA follows: TGTGCCAGCAGTGAACGTCCGGGACTAGATAACAATGAGCAGTTCTTC. Protein sequence: CASSERPGLDNNEQFF. This chain connects TRBV2 to TRBJ2-1, with 8 bases fitting TRBD2. The CDR3 spans 16 residues. V shed 2 bases, J shed 5 bases, and the junction held 8 bases outside the gene matches. Germline V gene sequence: CDR1 SNHLY, CDR2 FYNNEI.

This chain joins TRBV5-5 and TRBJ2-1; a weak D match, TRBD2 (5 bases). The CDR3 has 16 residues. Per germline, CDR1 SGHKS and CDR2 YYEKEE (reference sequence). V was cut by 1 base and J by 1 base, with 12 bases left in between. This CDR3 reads CASSLTTGISYNEQFF. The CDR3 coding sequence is TGTGCCAGCAGCTTGACCACCGGGATATCCTACAATGAGCAGTTCTTC.

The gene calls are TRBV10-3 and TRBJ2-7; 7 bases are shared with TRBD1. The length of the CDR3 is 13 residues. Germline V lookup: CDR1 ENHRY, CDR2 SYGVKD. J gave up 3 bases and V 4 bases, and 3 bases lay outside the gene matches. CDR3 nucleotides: TGTGCCATCAGTGGGGACAGTAACTACGAGCAGTACTTC. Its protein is CAISGDSNYEQYF.

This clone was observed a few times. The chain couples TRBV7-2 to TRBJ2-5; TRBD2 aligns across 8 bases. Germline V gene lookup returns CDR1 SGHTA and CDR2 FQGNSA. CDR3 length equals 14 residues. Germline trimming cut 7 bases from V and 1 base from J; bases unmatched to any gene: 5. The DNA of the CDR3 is TGTGCCAGCACCTACGGGAGGGGCCAAGAGACCCAGTACTTC. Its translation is CASTYGRGQETQYF.